The 18 T cell receptor beta chains reported below all come from one sample, sequenced in a study of blood T cell repertoires in COVID-19. Libraries were prepared by immunoSEQ multiplex PCR; TCRdb keeps only in-frame clonotypes and omits some of them. Of some 200,000 clones in the sample, just under 85% are singletons; the top ten hold roughly 6.9%. Material for sequencing was peripheral blood. The receptors derive from a human donor with acute or convalescent COVID-19. The donor label of this sample is uncertain.

The rearrangement links TRBV18 to TRBJ2-7; unclear D gene. Germline-derived CDR1 and CDR2 are KGHSH and LQKENI. V lost 3 bases and J 2 bases, leaving 8 bases between the germline ends. The CDR3 runs to 13 residues. The CDR3: CASSPIETYEQYF. CDR3 in DNA: TGTGCCAGCTCACCGATCGAGACCTACGAGCAGTACTTC. The full variable domain, with the rest looked up from reference TRBV18 and TRBJ2-7, is NAGVMQNPRHLVRRRGQEARLRCSPMKGHSHVYWYRQLPEEGLKFMVYLQKENIIDESGMPKERFSAEFPKEGPSILRIQQVVRGDSAAYFCASSPIETYEQYFGPGTRLTVT.

The chain joins TRBV18 to TRBJ1-1, with TRBD1 identical over 7 bases. The germline gives CDR1 KGHSH, CDR2 LQKENI. CDR3 length: 14 residues. The trim removed 5 bases at V and 0 bases at J, leaving 3 bases unmatched. Here the CDR3 DNA reads TGTGCCAGCTCATCGGGACAGATGAACACTGAAGCTTTCTTT. Translating it yields CASSSGQMNTEAFF.

CDR3 DNA: TGTGCCAGTAGTAGCCGGGACAGGGAGAGTGATACGCAGTATTTT. The encoded protein is CASSSRDRESDTQYF. This chain connects TRBV19 to TRBJ2-3; 9 bases fit TRBD1. There are 15 residues in the CDR3. The junction had 8 bases not matched to a gene; V was cut back by 4 bases and J by 6 bases. The germline CDR1 and CDR2 sequences are LNHDA and SQIVND (reference sequence).

This clone was observed once. The genes are TRBV5-1 and TRBJ1-2, with 8 bases lining up with TRBD1. The junction had 12 bases not matched to a gene; V was cut back by 3 bases and J by 8 bases. Per the germline V gene, CDR1 is SGHRS and CDR2 is YFSETQ. This CDR3 has 15 residues. CDR3 amino acids: CASSSDRVSEDGYTF. For the CDR3, the DNA is TGCGCCAGCAGCTCGGACAGGGTCTCGGAAGACGGCTACACCTTC.

The CDR3 bases are TGTGCCAGCAGCACCGGACAGCGCTCTGGAAACACCATATATTTT. It specifies CASSTGQRSGNTIYF. The chain combines TRBV28 with TRBJ1-3; D might be TRBD1 (6 bases). The V gene's germline CDR1 is MDHEN and CDR2 SYDVKM. V lost 6 bases and J lost 0, with 12 bases in between. This CDR3 is built from 15 residues. The full variable domain, completed using reference TRBV28 and TRBJ1-3, is DVKVTQSSRYLVKRTGEKVFLECVQDMDHENMFWYRQDPGLGLRLIYFSYDVKMKEKGDIPEGYSVSREKKERFSLILESASTNQTSMYLCASSTGQRSGNTIYFGEGSWLTVV.

The chain combines TRBV7-7 with TRBJ2-1; 10 bases map to TRBD1. The CDR3 has 15 residues. Trimming at V came to 5 bases and at J to 8 bases, leaving 9 bases not matched to a gene. Germline V gene data show CDR1 as SSHAT and CDR2 as FNYEAQ (reference sequence). CDR3 coding DNA: TGTGCCAGCAGCCTCCGGGACAGGGGTACCGATGAGCAGTTCTTC. This codes for CASSLRDRGTDEQFF.

V and J are TRBV28 and TRBJ2-1; 16 bases align to TRBD2. CDR1 and CDR2 from the germline V gene are MDHEN and SYDVKM. V lost 7 bases, J lost 9 bases, and 12 bases stayed unmatched. The CDR3 has 17 amino acids. In nucleotides, the CDR3 is TGTGCCAGCACCGGGACTAGCGGGAGGGCCGGGTTTAGTGAGCAGTTCTTC. Translation: CASTGTSGRAGFSEQFF.

The chain uses TRBV19 and TRBJ2-3, with D perhaps TRBD2 (6 bases). This CDR3 has 14 amino acids. The germline V and J ends were trimmed by 5 bases and 0 bases, with 9 bases remaining between them. CDR1 is LNHDA, CDR2 SQIVND, per germline (reference sequence). CDR3 in DNA: TGTGCCAGTAGTGTTGGAGGGAGCACAGATACGCAGTATTTT. Amino acid sequence: CASSVGGSTDTQYF.

This clone appeared a single time. This chain links TRBV19 with TRBJ1-1; 11 positions agree with TRBD1. The V segment lost 3 bases and the J segment 4 bases; nucleotides outside the gene matches: 4. CDR3 length equals 15 residues. CDR1 is LNHDA and CDR2 is SQIVND in the germline V gene (reference sequence). CDR3 nucleotide sequence: TGTGCCAGTAGTATCACCGGGACAGGGGGCACTGAAGCTTTCTTT. Amino acids: CASSITGTGGTEAFF. The variable domain in full, completed from reference TRBV19 and TRBJ1-1, reads DGGITQSPKYLFRKEGQNVTLSCEQNLNHDAMYWYRQDPGQGLRLIYYSQIVNDFQKGDIAEGYSVSREKKESFPLTVTSAQKNPTAFYLCASSITGTGGTEAFFGQGTRLTVV.

The gene calls are TRBV24-1 and TRBJ2-7; 10 nucleotides match TRBD1. There are 14 residues in the CDR3. From germline, CDR1 is KGHDR and CDR2 SFDVKD. J lost 6 bases, V lost 3 bases, and 4 bases had no gene match. The CDR3 reads CATSDTGTGVEQYF. The CDR3 DNA is TGTGCCACCAGTGATACCGGGACAGGGGTCGAGCAGTACTTC.

V usage is TRBV27 and J usage is TRBJ1-6; 7 nucleotides align to TRBD1. CDR1 is MNHEY, CDR2 SMNVEV, per germline (reference sequence). Losses at the gene ends were 5 bases for V and 9 bases for J; bases not matched to a gene: 10. The CDR3 extends over 15 amino acids. The CDR3 region has the DNA TGTGCCAGCAGTCGGGACAGCACCCAGGGTTCACCCCTCCACTTT. Its translation is CASSRDSTQGSPLHF.

The CDR3 nucleotides are TGTGCCAGCAGCCTTCTGGACAGGGGGTACGAAAAACTGTTTTTT. Amino acid sequence: CASSLLDRGYEKLFF. This chain links TRBV21-1 with TRBJ1-4; the table's D gene call, TRBD1, was not cross checked with the DNA. TRBV21-1 corresponds to a pseudogene. There are 15 residues in the CDR3.

The chain couples TRBV9 to TRBJ2-3, with a weak D call TRBD2 (5 bases). This CDR3 spans 15 amino acids. CDR1 and CDR2 from the germline V gene are SGDLS and YYNGEE. V was shortened by 0 bases and J by 6 bases, with 14 bases between the two germline ends. CDR3 sequence reads: CASSVGASGVDTQYF. Here the CDR3 DNA reads TGTGCCAGCAGCGTAGGTGCCTCCGGGGTGGATACGCAGTATTTT.

This clone was recorded many times. This rearrangement joins TRBV24-1 to TRBJ2-1, with 10 bases aligning to TRBD1. The CDR3 has 15 amino acids. The V gene end was trimmed by 5 bases and the J gene end by 6 bases; junction bases not matched to a gene: 6. From germline, CDR1 is KGHDR and CDR2 SFDVKD. CDR3 loop: CATSAPGTGANEQFF. DNA for the CDR3: TGTGCCACCAGTGCGCCCGGGACAGGGGCCAATGAGCAGTTCTTC.

The J gene is TRBJ2-7, the V gene TRBV2; 14 positions match TRBD2. There are 16 residues in the CDR3. Germline V gene sequence: CDR1 SNHLY, CDR2 FYNNEI. The V segment lost 3 bases and the J segment 4 bases; nucleotides outside the gene matches: 5. This chain's CDR3 is CASSETSGRGRYEQYF. DNA for the CDR3: TGTGCCAGCAGTGAGACTAGCGGGAGGGGGAGGTACGAGCAGTACTTC.

The V call is TRBV6-6, the J call TRBJ1-6, with 9 nucleotides matching TRBD1. Losses at the gene ends were 2 bases for V and 5 bases for J; bases not matched to a gene: 4. CDR1 MNHNY and CDR2 SVGAGI come from the germline V gene (reference sequence). The CDR3 is made up of 16 amino acids. CDR3 protein: CASSYDRGVNNSPLHF. CDR3 in DNA: TGTGCCAGCAGTTACGACAGGGGGGTAAATAATTCACCCCTCCACTTT.

The V and J genes are TRBV6-6 and TRBJ2-5; the D gene could be TRBD1 or TRBD2 (7 bases each). Germline-derived CDR1 and CDR2 are MNHNY and SVGAGI (reference sequence). The CDR3 consists of 17 residues. V shed 5 bases and J shed 5 bases, with 24 bases lying between them. This CDR3 is CASSRGGGRTRGETQYF. The CDR3 nucleotides are TGTGCCAGCAGTCGAGGGGGCGGGAGAACCCGTGGGGAGACCCAGTACTTC.

This clone was counted only a few times. The J gene is TRBJ1-2, the V gene TRBV10-3, with TRBD1 matching 8 bases. CDR1 is ENHRY, CDR2 SYGVKD, per germline. J lost 8 bases, V lost 7 bases, and 18 bases had no gene match. The CDR3 has 16 residues. Written as DNA, the CDR3 is TGTGCCATCACACCGGGACAGGTTATTTTAGGTGGAGGCTACACCTTC. It codes for CAITPGQVILGGGYTF.